These 14 T cell receptor beta chains were sequenced from one sample in a study of CD8 T cells in ankylosing spondylitis. TCRdb reprocessed the 5' RACE reads via MiXCR and lists one record per CDR3 protein. The sample has under 200,000 distinct CDR3 sequences, approximately 9% seen once; the top ten hold over 12%. Sequenced input: blood, either unsorted or a sorted T cell fraction (not recorded which). The receptors were gathered from a female donor with ankylosing spondylitis or in good health (not recorded which).

This clonotype came up many times. The rearrangement joins TRBV5-5 to TRBJ1-5; no definite D call. Germline CDR1 and CDR2: SGHKS and YYEKEE (reference sequence). The V and J ends lost 2 bases and 4 bases respectively, with 10 bases between them. This CDR3 region has 14 residues. CDR3 nucleotides: TGTGCCAGCAGCTTAGAGGCGGGGAATCAGCCCCAGCATTTT. It translates to CASSLEAGNQPQHF.

The chain couples TRBV5-1 to TRBJ2-5, with 11 bases fitting TRBD2. Germline lookup yields CDR1 SGHRS and CDR2 YFSETQ. This CDR3 has 16 residues. V shed 4 bases and J 5 bases; nucleotides not matched to a gene: 10. The chain's CDR3 is CASSNSGRALEETQYF. CDR3 nucleotide sequence: TGCGCCAGCAGCAATAGCGGGAGGGCCCTTGAGGAGACCCAGTACTTC.

CDR3 nucleotide sequence: TGTGCCAGCCGATTACCGGGGCAGCCTGAAGCTTTCTTT. It encodes CASRLPGQPEAFF. The rearrangement joins TRBV7-9 to TRBJ1-1, with D perhaps matching TRBD1 (5 bases). The CDR3 totals 13 residues. V lost 8 bases and J 6 bases, leaving 16 bases between the germline ends. Germline CDR1 reads SEHNR; CDR2 reads FQNEAQ (reference sequence).

This clonotype has a handful of counts. This chain links TRBV10-3 with TRBJ2-3; perhaps TRBD1 as D (6 bases). The CDR3 loop spans 11 amino acids. Germline CDR1 is ENHRY and CDR2 is SYGVKD. The ends were cut back, 10 bases at V and 4 bases at J, with 9 bases in the middle. CDR3 loop: CATRQADTQYF. For the CDR3, the DNA is TGTGCCACCCGACAGGCAGATACGCAGTATTTT.

This clonotype was detected a few times. The chain is built from TRBV24-1 and TRBJ2-3, with D unclear. Germline values: CDR1 KGHDR, CDR2 SFDVKD. V was trimmed by 9 bases and J by 0 bases, leaving 9 bases between them. This CDR3 has 13 residues. CDR3: CATSTLSTDTQYF. The CDR3 DNA sequence: TGTGCCACCTCGACACTAAGCACAGATACGCAGTATTTT.

This clonotype was seen repeatedly, ten times or more. The CDR3 loop is CAGGRESSYNEQFF. CDR3 DNA: TGTGCCGGGGGGCGGGAGAGCTCCTACAATGAGCAGTTCTTC. The V call is TRBV2, the J call TRBJ2-1; TRBD2 is a possible D gene (7 bases). The CDR3 loop spans 14 amino acids. The germline V gene has CDR1 SNHLY and CDR2 FYNNEI. Trimming took off 11 bases at V and 0 bases at J, with 14 bases between the two ends.

Ten or more counts support this clonotype. The chain has TRBV2 and TRBJ2-7, with a possible D match to TRBD1 (6 bases). Per the germline V gene, CDR1 is SNHLY and CDR2 is FYNNEI. This CDR3 has 12 residues. V was trimmed by 3 bases and J by 4 bases, leaving 7 bases between them. The CDR3 region is CASSDRGYEQYF. As DNA, the CDR3 is TGTGCCAGCAGTGACAGGGGTTACGAGCAGTACTTC.

The chain recombines TRBV6-4 with TRBJ1-1; TRBD1 might be the D (5 bases). The V gene lost 5 bases and the J gene lost 1 base, with 14 bases spanning the gap. Germline-derived CDR1 and CDR2 are MRHNA and SNTAGT. This CDR3 region has 15 residues. CDR3 sequence (DNA): TGTGCCAGCAGTAAAGCGGGACTCGGGAACACTGAAGCTTTCTTT. Amino acids: CASSKAGLGNTEAFF.

The chain employs TRBV20-1 and TRBJ2-7; D not resolved. Germline V gene lookup returns CDR1 DFQATT and CDR2 SNEGSKA (reference sequence). This CDR3 is 11 amino acids long. V dropped 6 bases and J dropped 0 bases, with 6 bases sitting between them. The CDR3 sequence: CSARHSYEQYF. In DNA form, the CDR3 reads TGCAGTGCCAGACACTCCTACGAGCAGTACTTC.

The rearrangement uses TRBV20-1 and TRBJ2-7; D possibly corresponds to TRBD2 (6 bases). Trimming shortened V by 4 bases and J by 5 bases, and 15 bases separated the two germline ends. This CDR3 comprises 13 residues. CDR1 and CDR2 (germline): DFQATT, SNEGSKA (reference sequence). CDR3 DNA: TGCAGTGCTACCCGACTAGAGCTCGACGAGCAGTACTTC. It translates to CSATRLELDEQYF.

This clonotype was picked up many times. For the CDR3, the DNA is TGTGCCAGCAGCCAAGATAGGACAGACAATCAGCCCCAGCATTTT. Translation gives CASSQDRTDNQPQHF. The V call is TRBV4-2, the J call TRBJ1-5; a possible D gene is TRBD1 (6 bases). CDR1 LGHNA and CDR2 YNFKEQ come from the germline V gene. V was cut by 0 bases and J by 3 bases, with 9 bases left in between. The CDR3 covers 15 residues.

The chain couples TRBV6-1 to TRBJ1-1, with a weak D call TRBD1 (5 bases). The CDR3 totals 13 residues. V was cut by 2 bases and J by 8 bases, with 12 bases left in between. CDR1 MNHNS and CDR2 SASEGT come from the germline V gene. The CDR3 sequence: CASSEFERGEAFF. As DNA, the CDR3 is TGTGCCAGCAGTGAATTTGAGAGGGGAGAAGCTTTCTTT.

The chain links TRBV27 to TRBJ2-4, with 11 bases that match TRBD1. Germline CDR1 and CDR2: MNHEY and SMNVEV (reference sequence). This CDR3 is 15 amino acids long. Trimming removed 6 bases from V and 8 bases from J; junction bases left unmatched: 9. In DNA, the CDR3 is TGTGCCAGCAGCACCGGGACAGGGGGAGCGGACATTCAGTACTTC. Protein product: CASSTGTGGADIQYF.

This chain connects TRBV6-1 to TRBJ2-1, with TRBD2 identical over 8 bases. Trimming cost V 3 bases and J 3 bases; bases outside gene matches: 4. CDR3 length: 15 residues. Per germline, CDR1 MNHNS and CDR2 SASEGT. The chain's CDR3 is CASSDRAGDYNEQFF. CDR3 nucleotides: TGTGCCAGCAGTGATCGAGCGGGGGACTACAATGAGCAGTTCTTC.